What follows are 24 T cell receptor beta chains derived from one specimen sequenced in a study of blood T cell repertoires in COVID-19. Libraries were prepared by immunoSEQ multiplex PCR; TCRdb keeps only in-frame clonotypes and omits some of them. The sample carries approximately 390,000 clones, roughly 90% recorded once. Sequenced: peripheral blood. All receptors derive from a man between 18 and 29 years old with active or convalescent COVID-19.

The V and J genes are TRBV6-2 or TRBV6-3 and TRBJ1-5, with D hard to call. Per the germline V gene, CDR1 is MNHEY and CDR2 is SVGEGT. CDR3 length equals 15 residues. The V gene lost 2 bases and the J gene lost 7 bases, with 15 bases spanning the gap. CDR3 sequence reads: CASSYGRGGGQPQHF. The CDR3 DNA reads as TGTGCCAGCAGTTACGGGCGGGGAGGCGGGCAGCCCCAGCATTTT.

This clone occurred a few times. The CDR3 spells CASSPDRGEYGYTF. The CDR3 region has the DNA TGTGCCAGCAGCCCCGACAGGGGAGAGTATGGCTACACCTTC. The chain combines TRBV7-2 with TRBJ1-2; 8 bases fit TRBD1. The CDR3 extends over 14 amino acids. V trimming: 5 bases; J trimming: 5 bases; junction bases outside the gene matches: 7. CDR1 and CDR2 (germline): SGHTA, FQGNSA. Based on the CDR3 plus reference TRBV7-2 and TRBJ1-2, the full variable domain is GAGVSQSPSNKVTEKGKDVELRCDPISGHTALYWYRQSLGQGLEFLIYFQGNSAPDKSGLPSDRFSAERTGGSVSTLTIQRTQQEDSAVYLCASSPDRGEYGYTFGSGTRLTVV.

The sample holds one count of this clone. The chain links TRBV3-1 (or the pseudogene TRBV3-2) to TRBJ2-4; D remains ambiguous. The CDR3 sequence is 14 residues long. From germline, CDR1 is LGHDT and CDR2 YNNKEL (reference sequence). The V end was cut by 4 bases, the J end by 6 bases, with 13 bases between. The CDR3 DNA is TGTGCCAGCAGCCGAAAAACAAGAGGAAACATTCAGTACTTC. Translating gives CASSRKTRGNIQYF.

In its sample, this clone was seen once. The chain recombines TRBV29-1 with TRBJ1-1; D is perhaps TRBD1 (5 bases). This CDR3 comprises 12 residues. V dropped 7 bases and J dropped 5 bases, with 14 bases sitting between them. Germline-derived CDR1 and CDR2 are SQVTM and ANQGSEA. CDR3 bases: TGCAGCGCCGAAGGGGAAGGTACTGAAGCTTTCTTT. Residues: CSAEGEGTEAFF.

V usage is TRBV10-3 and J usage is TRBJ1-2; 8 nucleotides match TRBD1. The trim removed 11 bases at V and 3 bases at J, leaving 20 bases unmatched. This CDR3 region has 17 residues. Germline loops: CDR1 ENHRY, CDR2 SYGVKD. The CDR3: CAASRSGGQSWHYGYTF. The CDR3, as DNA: TGTGCCGCATCACGGTCAGGGGGCCAAAGCTGGCACTATGGCTACACCTTC.

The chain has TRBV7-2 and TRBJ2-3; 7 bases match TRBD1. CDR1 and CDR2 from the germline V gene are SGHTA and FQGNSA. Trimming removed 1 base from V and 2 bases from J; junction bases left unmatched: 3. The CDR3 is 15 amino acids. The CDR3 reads CASSLVGTVTDTQYF. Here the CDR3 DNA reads TGTGCCAGCAGCTTAGTAGGGACAGTCACAGATACGCAGTATTTT.

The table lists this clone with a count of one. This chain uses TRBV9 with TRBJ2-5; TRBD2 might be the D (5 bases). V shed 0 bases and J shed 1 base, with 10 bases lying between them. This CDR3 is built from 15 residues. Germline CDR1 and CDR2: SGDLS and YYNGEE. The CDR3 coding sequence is TGTGCCAGCAGCGTAGGAGGGCGATCCCAAGAGACCCAGTACTTC. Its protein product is CASSVGGRSQETQYF.

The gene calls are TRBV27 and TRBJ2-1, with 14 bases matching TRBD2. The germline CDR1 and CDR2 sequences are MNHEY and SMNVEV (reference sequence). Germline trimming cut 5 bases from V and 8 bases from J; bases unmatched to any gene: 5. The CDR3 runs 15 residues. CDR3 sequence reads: CASSVTSGGAYEQFF. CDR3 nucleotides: TGTGCCAGCAGTGTGACTAGCGGGGGGGCGTATGAGCAGTTCTTC.

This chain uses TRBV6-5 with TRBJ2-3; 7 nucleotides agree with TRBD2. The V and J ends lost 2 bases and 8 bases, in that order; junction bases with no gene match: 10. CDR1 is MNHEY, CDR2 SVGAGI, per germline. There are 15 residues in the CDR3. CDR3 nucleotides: TGTGCCAGCAGTTACACCAGCAGCGGGGCCGGTACGCAGTATTTT. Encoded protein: CASSYTSSGAGTQYF.

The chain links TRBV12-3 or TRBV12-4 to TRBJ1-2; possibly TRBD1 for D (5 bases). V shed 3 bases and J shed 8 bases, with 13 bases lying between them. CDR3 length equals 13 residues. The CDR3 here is CASSFVTGSGYTF. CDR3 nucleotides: TGTGCCAGCAGTTTCGTTACAGGCTCCGGCTACACCTTC.

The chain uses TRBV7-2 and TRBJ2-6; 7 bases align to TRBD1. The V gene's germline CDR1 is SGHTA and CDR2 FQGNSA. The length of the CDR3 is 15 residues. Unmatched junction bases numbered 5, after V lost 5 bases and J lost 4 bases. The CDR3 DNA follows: TGTGCCAGCAGCACAGCAGGGGGAGGGGCCAACGTCCTGACTTTC. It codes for CASSTAGGGANVLTF.

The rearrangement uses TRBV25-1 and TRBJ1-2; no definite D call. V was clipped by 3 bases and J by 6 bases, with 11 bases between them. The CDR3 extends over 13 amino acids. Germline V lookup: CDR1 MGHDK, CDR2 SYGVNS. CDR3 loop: CASSDTTYHGYTF. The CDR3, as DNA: TGTGCCAGCAGTGATACCACCTATCATGGCTACACCTTC.

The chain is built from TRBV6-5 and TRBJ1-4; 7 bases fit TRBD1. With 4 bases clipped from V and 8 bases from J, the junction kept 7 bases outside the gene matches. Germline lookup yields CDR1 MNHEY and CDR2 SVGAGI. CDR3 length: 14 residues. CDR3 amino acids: CASSLTGVWEKLFF. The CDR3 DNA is TGTGCCAGCAGTTTAACAGGGGTATGGGAAAAACTGTTTTTT.

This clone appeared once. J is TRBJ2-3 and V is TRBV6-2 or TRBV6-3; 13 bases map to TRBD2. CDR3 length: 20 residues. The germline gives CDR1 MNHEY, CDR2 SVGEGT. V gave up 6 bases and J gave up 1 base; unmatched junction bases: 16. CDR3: CASSRPLLAGGPGGTDTQYF. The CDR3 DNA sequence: TGTGCCAGCAGCCGACCGTTACTAGCGGGAGGGCCCGGGGGCACAGATACGCAGTATTTT.

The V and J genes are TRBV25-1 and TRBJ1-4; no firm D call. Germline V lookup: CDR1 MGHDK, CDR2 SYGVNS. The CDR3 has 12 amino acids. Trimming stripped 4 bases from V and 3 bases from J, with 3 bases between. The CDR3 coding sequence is TGTGCCAGCAGTGTCGCTAATGAAAAACTGTTTTTT. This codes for CASSVANEKLFF.

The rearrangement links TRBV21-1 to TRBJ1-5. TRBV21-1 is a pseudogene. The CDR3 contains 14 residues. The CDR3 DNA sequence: TGTGCCAGCAGCCCGCAAAGGGGGGGACAGCCCCAGCATTTT. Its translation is CASSPQRGGQPQHF.

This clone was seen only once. The CDR3 DNA reads TGTGCCAGCGGTAGACAGGCATCCTACGAGCAGTACTTC. It is translated as CASGRQASYEQYF. The chain employs TRBV3-1 (or the pseudogene TRBV3-2) and TRBJ2-7; TRBD1 might be the D (6 bases). In germline, CDR1 is LGHDT, CDR2 YNNKEL (reference sequence). Trimming cost V 8 bases and J 1 base, with 12 bases left between them. The CDR3 consists of 13 residues.

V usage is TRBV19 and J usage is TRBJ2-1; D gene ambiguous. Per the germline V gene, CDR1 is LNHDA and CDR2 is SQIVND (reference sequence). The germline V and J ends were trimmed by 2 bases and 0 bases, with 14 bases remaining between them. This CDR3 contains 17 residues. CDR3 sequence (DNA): TGTGCCAGTAGTATACCGCGGCGGTCGAGCTCCTACAATGAGCAGTTCTTC. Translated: CASSIPRRSSSYNEQFF. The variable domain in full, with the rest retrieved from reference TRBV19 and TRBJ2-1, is DGGITQSPKYLFRKEGQNVTLSCEQNLNHDAMYWYRQDPGQGLRLIYYSQIVNDFQKGDIAEGYSVSREKKESFPLTVTSAQKNPTAFYLCASSIPRRSSSYNEQFFGPGTRLTVL.

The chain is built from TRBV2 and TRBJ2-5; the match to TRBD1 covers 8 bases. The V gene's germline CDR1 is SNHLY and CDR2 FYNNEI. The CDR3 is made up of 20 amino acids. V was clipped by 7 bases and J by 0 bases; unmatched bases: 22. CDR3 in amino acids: CASTELGQGFVRPNQETQYF. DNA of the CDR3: TGTGCCAGCACTGAGTTAGGACAGGGTTTTGTAAGACCAAACCAAGAGACCCAGTACTTC.

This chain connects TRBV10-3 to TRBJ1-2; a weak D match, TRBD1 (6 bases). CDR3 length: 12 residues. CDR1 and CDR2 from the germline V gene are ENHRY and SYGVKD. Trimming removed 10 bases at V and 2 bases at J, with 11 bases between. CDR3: CATRTANYGYTF. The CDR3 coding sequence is TGTGCCACACGGACAGCAAACTATGGCTACACCTTC.

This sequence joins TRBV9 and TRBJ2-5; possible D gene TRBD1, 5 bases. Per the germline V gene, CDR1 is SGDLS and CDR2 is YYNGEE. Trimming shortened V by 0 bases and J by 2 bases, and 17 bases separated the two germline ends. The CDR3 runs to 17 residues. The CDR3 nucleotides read TGTGCCAGCAGCGTAGGCAATAGGAAGGCAGGGCAAGAGACCCAGTACTTC. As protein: CASSVGNRKAGQETQYF.

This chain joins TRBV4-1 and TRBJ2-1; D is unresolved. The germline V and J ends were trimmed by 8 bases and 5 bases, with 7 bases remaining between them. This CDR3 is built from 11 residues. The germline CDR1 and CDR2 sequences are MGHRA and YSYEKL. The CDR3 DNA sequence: TGCGCCAGCCGAACGGACAATGAGCAGTTCTTC. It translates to CASRTDNEQFF.

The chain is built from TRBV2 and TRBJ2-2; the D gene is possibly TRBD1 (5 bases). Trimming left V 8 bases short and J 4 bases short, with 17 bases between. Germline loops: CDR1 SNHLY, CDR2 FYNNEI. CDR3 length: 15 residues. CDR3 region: CASAPSTQGTGELFF. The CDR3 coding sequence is TGTGCCAGCGCGCCTTCTACCCAGGGCACCGGGGAGCTGTTTTTT.

CDR3 DNA sequence: TGTGCCAGCAGGCGAGGGGGCGCGGATGGCTACACCTTC. It translates to CASRRGGADGYTF. V usage is TRBV6-5 and J usage is TRBJ1-2; TRBD1 aligns across 7 bases. J gave up 6 bases and V 6 bases, and 7 bases lay outside the gene matches. CDR3 length equals 13 residues. CDR1 is MNHEY and CDR2 is SVGAGI in the germline V gene.